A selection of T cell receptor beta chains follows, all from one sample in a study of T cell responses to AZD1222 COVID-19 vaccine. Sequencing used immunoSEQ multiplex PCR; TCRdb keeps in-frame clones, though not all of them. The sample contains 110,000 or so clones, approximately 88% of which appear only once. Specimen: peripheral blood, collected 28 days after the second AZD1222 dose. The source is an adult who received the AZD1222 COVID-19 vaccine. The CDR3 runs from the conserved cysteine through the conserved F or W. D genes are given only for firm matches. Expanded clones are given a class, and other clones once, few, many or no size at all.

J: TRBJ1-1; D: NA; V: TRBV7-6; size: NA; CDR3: CASSRWASEAFF; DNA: TGTGCCAGCAGCAGGTGGGCTTCTGAAGCTTTCTTT
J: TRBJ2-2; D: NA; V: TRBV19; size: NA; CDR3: CASIPDGRGTGELFF; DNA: TGTGCCAGTATTCCGGACGGTCGGGGTACCGGGGAGCTGTTTTTT
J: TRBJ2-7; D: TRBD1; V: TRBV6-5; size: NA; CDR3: CASRTDRAHEQYF; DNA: TGTGCCAGCAGAACGGACAGGGCCCACGAGCAGTACTTC
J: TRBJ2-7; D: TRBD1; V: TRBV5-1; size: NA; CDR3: CASSLGGTGGINEQYF; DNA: TGCGCCAGCAGCTTGGGAGGGACAGGGGGCATCAACGAGCAGTACTTC
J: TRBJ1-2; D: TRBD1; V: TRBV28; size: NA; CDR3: CASSQGDYGYTF; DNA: TGTGCCAGCAGCCAGGGGGACTATGGCTACACCTTC
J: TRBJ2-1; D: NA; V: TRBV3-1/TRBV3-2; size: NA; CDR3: CASSRGESHNEQFF; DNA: TGTGCCAGCTCGAGAGGGGAGTCACACAATGAGCAGTTCTTC
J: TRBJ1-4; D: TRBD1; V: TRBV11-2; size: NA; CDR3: CASSATTGGNSEKLFF; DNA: TGTGCCAGCAGCGCAACGACAGGGGGAAATAGCGAAAAACTGTTTTTT
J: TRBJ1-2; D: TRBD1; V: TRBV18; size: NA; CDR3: CASSPRDTGQAGGYTF; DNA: TGTGCCAGCTCACCACGGGACACAGGACAGGCGGGCGGCTACACCTTC
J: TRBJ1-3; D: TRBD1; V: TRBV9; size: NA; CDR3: CASSAHQTGNAGNTIYF; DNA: TGTGCCAGCAGCGCCCACCAGACAGGGAACGCTGGAAACACCATATATTTT
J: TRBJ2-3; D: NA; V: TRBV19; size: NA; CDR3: CASTPSPGRYITDTQYF; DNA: TGTGCCAGTACCCCTTCCCCCGGCAGGTACATCACAGATACGCAGTATTTT
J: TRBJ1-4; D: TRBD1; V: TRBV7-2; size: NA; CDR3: CASSSDRGDEKLFF; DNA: TGTGCCAGCAGCTCAGACAGGGGCGATGAAAAACTGTTTTTT
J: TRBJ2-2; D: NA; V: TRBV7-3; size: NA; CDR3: CASSPMGRGELFF; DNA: TGTGCCAGCAGCCCCATGGGCCGCGGGGAGCTGTTTTTT
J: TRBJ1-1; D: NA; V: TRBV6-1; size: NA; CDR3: CASSVSDRLEGTEAFF; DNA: TGTGCCAGCAGTGTCTCCGACCGGTTGGAAGGCACTGAAGCTTTCTTT
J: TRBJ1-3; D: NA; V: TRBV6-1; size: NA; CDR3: CASSEVGNAGNTIYF; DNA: TGTGCCAGCAGTGAAGTGGGGAACGCGGGAAACACCATATATTTT
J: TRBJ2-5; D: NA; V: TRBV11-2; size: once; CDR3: CASSLMRSETQYF; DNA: TGTGCCAGCAGCTTAATGAGGTCGGAGACCCAGTACTTC
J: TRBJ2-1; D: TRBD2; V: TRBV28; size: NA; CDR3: CASSRETLAGGGNEQFF; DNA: TGTGCCAGCAGTCGCGAAACCCTAGCGGGGGGCGGCAATGAGCAGTTCTTC
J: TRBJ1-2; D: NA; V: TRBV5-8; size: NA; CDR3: CASSGRGLGYTF; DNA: TGTGCCAGCAGCGGGCGGGGCCTTGGCTACACCTTC
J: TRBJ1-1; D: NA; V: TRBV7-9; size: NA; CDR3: CASSPRNLAESGTEAFF; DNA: TGTGCCAGCAGCCCGCGAAATCTAGCAGAATCGGGGACTGAAGCTTTCTTT
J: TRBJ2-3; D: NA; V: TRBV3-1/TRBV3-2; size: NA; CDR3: CASSQVRAPTDTQYF; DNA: TGTGCCAGCAGCCAAGTTAGAGCCCCCACAGATACGCAGTATTTT
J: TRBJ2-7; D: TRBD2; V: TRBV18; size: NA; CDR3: CASSPSGGAGSYEQYF; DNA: TGTGCCAGCTCACCCAGCGGGGGGGCGGGTTCCTACGAGCAGTACTTC
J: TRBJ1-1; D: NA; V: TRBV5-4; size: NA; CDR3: CASSLYGEAFF; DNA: TGTGCCAGCAGCTTGTACGGTGAAGCTTTCTTT
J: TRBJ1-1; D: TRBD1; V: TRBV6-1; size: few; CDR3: CASSEEGQGVNEAFF; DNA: TGTGCCAGCAGTGAAGAAGGACAGGGGGTCAATGAAGCTTTCTTT
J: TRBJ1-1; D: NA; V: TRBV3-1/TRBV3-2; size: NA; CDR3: CASSEEGWVEAFF; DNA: TGTGCCAGCAGCGAAGAGGGGTGGGTTGAAGCTTTCTTT
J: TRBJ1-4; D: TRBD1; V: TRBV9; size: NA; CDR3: CASSGDTGAGEKLFF; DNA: TGTGCCAGCAGCGGGGATACAGGGGCGGGTGAAAAACTGTTTTTT
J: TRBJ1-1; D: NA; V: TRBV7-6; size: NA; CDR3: CASRSDGGTEAFF; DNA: TGTGCCAGCAGGTCGGACGGTGGAACTGAAGCTTTCTTT
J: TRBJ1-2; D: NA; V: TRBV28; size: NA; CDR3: CASSPGAHGYTF; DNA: TGTGCCAGCAGCCCAGGGGCGCATGGCTACACCTTC
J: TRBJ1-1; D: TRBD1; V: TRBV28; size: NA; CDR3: CASSTGTGSTTEAFF; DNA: TGTGCCAGCAGCACCGGGACAGGGTCGACCACTGAAGCTTTCTTT
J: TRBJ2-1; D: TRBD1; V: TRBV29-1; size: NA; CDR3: CSAGTGGWDEQFF; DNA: TGCAGCGCCGGGACAGGGGGATGGGATGAGCAGTTCTTC
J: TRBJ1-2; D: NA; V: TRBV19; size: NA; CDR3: CASRSWGAGYTF; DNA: TGTGCCAGTAGATCGTGGGGGGCCGGCTACACCTTC
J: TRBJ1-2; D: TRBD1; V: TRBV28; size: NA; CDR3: CASSIPDRVGYTF; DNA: TGTGCCAGCAGTATACCGGACAGGGTTGGCTACACCTTC
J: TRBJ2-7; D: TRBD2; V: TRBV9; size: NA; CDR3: CASSVSAGSYEQYF; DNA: TGTGCCAGCAGCGTATCAGCGGGGTCCTACGAGCAGTACTTC
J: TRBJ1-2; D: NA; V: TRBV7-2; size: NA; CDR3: CASSLALQGDGYTF; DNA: TGTGCCAGCAGCTTAGCGCTACAGGGTGATGGCTACACCTTC
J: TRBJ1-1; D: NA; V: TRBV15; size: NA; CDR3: CATSRPYGGRGTEAFF; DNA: TGTGCCACCAGCAGACCCTATGGCGGCAGGGGCACTGAAGCTTTCTTT
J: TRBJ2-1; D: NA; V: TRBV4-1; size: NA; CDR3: CASSQVTFNEQFF; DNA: TGCGCCAGCAGCCAAGTCACCTTCAATGAGCAGTTCTTC
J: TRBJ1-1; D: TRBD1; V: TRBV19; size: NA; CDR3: CASRNRGDTEAFF; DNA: TGTGCCAGTAGGAACAGGGGGGACACTGAAGCTTTCTTT
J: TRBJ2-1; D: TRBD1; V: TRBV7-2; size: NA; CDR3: CASSWGQGTYNEQFF; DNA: TGTGCCAGCAGCTGGGGACAGGGAACCTACAATGAGCAGTTCTTC
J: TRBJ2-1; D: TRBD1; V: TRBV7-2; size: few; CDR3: CASSFGGDRGHNEQFF; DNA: TGTGCCAGCAGCTTTGGGGGGGACAGGGGACACAATGAGCAGTTCTTC
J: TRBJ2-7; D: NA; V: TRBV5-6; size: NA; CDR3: CASSSTPSFPQYSYEQYF; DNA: TGTGCCAGCAGCTCGACCCCTTCTTTCCCCCAATACTCCTACGAGCAGTACTTC
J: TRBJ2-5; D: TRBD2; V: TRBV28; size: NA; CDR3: CASSRGGGTETQYF; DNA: TGTGCCAGCAGTCGGGGGGGAGGGACAGAGACCCAGTACTTC